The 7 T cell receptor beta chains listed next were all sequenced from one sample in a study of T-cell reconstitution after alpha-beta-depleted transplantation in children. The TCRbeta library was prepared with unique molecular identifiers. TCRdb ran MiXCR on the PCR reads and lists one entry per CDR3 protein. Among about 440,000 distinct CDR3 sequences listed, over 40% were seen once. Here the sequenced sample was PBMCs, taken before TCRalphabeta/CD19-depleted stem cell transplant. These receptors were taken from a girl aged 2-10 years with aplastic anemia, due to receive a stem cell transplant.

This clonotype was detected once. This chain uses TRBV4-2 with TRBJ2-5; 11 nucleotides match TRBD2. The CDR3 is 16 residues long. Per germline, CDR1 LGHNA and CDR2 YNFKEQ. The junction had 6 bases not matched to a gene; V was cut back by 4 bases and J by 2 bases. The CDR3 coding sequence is TGTGCCAGCAGCCGACTACTAGCGGGGGTACAAGAGACCCAGTACTTC. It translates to CASSRLLAGVQETQYF.

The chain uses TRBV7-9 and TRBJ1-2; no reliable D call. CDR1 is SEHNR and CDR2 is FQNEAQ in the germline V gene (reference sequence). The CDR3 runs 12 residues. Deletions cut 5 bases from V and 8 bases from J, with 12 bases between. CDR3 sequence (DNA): TGTGCCAGCAGCCCCCCCCCGGCGGGCTACACCTTC. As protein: CASSPPPAGYTF.

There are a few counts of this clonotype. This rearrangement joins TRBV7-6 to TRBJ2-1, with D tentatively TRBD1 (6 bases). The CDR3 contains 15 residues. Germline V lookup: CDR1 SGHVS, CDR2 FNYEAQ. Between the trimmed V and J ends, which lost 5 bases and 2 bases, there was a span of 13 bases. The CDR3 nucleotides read TGTGCCAGCAGCCCCAAAGGGGGTACCTACAATGAGCAGTTCTTC. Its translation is CASSPKGGTYNEQFF.

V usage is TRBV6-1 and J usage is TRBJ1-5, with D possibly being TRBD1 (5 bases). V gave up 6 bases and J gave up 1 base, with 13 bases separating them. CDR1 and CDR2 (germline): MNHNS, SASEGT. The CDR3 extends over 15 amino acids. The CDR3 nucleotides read TGTGCCAGCAGGCCCGAAGGGGCCAGCAATCAGCCCCAGCATTTT. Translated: CASRPEGASNQPQHF.

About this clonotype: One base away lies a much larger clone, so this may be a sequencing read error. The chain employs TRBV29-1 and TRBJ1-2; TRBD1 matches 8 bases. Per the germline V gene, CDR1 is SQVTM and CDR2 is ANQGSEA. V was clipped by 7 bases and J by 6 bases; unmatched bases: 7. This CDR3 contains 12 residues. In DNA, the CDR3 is TGCAGCGCTAACTCGACAGGGGATGGCTACACCTTC. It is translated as CSANSTGDGYTF. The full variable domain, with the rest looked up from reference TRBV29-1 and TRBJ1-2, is SAVISQKPSRDICQRGTSLTIQCQVDSQVTMMFWYRQQPGQSLTLIATANQGSEATYESGFVIDKFPISRPNLTFSTLTVSNMSPEDSSIYLCSANSTGDGYTFGSGTRLTVV.

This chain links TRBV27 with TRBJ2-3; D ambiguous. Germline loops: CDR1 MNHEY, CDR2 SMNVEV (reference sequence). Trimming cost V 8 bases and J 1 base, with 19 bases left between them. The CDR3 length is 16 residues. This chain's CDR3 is CASAGPPAPGTDTQYF. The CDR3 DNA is TGTGCCAGCGCAGGCCCTCCAGCTCCGGGCACAGATACGCAGTATTTT.

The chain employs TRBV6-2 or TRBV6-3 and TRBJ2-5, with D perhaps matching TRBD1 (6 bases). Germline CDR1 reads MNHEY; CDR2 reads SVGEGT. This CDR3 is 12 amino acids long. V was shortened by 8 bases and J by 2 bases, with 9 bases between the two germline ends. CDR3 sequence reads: CASGQTQETQYF. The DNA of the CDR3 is TGTGCCAGCGGACAGACGCAAGAGACCCAGTACTTC.